The clone carrying this T cell receptor beta chain was seen more than once but under ten times. The data belong to a study of blood T cells in healthy people across ages. Together with a sample-barcoded 5' primer, a J-beta primer mix was included in a second PCR lasting roughly 6 to 12 cycles. TCRdb ran MiXCR on the 5' RACE reads and lists one entry per CDR3 protein. The data show 790,000 or so distinct CDR3 sequences, about 47% seen once. Each individual donor underwent a draw of approximately 10 milliliters of peripheral blood. Each sample used at least 7 million PBMCs. Per sample, extraction of total RNA gave at least 6 micrograms in every case. Trimming pared 3 bases from V and 2 bases from J, leaving 23 bases between. The germline V gene has CDR1 DFQATT and CDR2 SNEGSKA (reference sequence). CDR3 length: 18 residues.

This clonotype was obtained from an elderly man in good health. The sample comprised blood. The V and J genes are TRBV20-1 and TRBJ1-5; D is possibly TRBD1 (6 bases). CDR3 amino acids: CSARRRAGGARGNQPQHF. The CDR3 DNA is TGCAGTGCTAGGCGGCGAGCTGGGGGGGCGAGAGGCAATCAGCCCCAGCATTTT.